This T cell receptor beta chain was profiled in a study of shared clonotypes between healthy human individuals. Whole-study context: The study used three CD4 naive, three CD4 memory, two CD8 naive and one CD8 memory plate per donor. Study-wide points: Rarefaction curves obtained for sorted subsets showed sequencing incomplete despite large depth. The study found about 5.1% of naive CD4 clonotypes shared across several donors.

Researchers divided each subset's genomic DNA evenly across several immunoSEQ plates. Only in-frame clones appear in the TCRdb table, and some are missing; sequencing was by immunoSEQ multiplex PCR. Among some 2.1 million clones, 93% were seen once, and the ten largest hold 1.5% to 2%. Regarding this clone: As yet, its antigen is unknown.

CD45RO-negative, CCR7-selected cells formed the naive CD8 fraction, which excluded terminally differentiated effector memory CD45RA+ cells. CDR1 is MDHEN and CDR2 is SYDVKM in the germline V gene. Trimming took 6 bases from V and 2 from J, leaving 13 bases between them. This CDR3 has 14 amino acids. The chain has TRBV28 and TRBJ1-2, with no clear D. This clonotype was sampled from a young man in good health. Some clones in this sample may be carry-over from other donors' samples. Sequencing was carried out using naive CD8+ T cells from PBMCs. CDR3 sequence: CASRTPSRNYGYTF. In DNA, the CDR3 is TGTGCCAGCAGGACCCCTAGCAGGAACTATGGCTACACCTTC.